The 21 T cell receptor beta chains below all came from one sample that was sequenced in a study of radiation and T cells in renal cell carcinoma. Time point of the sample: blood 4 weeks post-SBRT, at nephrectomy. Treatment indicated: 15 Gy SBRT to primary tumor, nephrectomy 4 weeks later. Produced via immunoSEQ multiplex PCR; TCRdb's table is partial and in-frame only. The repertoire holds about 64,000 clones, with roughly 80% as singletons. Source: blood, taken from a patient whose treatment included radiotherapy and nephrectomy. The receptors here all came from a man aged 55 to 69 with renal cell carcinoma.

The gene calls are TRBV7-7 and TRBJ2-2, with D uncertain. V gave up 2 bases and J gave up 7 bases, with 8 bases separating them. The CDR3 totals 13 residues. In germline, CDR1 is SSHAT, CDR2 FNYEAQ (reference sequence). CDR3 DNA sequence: TGTGCCAGCAGCTTAAGACTTGGCGGGGAGCTGTTTTTT. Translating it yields CASSLRLGGELFF. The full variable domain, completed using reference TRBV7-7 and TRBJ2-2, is GAGVSQSPRYKVTKRGQDVTLRCDPISSHATLYWYQQALGQGPEFLTYFNYEAQPDKSGLPSDRFSAERPEGSISTLTIQRTEQRDSAMYRCASSLRLGGELFFGEGSRLTVL.

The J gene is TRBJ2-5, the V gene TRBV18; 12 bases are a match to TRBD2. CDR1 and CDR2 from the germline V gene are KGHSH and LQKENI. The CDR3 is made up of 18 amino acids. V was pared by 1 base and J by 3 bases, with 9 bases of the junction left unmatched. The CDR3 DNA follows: TGTGCCAGCTCACCACGCTCACTAGCGGGAGGTTTTGAAGAGACCCAGTACTTC. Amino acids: CASSPRSLAGGFEETQYF.

CDR3 amino acids: CASRASGTGANVLTF. CDR3 coding DNA: TGTGCCAGCAGGGCTAGCGGGACTGGGGCCAACGTCCTGACTTTC. This rearrangement joins TRBV6-1 to TRBJ2-6; 9 bases are shared with TRBD2. The CDR3 totals 15 residues. V shed 6 bases and J 2 bases; nucleotides not matched to a gene: 2. Germline V lookup: CDR1 MNHNS, CDR2 SASEGT.

As DNA, the CDR3 is TGTGCCAGCAGCTTAGATCGGACAGGAGAAAAACTGTTTTTT. It specifies CASSLDRTGEKLFF. The V gene is TRBV7-8, the J gene TRBJ1-4, with 7 bases matching TRBD1. The CDR3 runs to 14 residues. Germline CDR1 SGHVS, CDR2 FQNEAQ. V gave up 1 base and J gave up 8 bases; unmatched junction bases: 4.

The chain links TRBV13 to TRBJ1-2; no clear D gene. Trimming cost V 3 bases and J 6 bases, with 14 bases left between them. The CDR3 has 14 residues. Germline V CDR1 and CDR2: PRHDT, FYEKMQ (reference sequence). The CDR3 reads CASSFIGKFDGYTF. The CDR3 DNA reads TGTGCCAGCAGCTTTATAGGGAAGTTTGATGGCTACACCTTC.

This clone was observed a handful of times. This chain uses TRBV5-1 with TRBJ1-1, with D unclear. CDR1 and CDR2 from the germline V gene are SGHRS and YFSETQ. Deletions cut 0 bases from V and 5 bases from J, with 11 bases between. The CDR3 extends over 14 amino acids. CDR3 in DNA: TGCGCCAGCAGCTTGGAACCGGCGTCGACTGAAGCTTTCTTT. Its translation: CASSLEPASTEAFF.

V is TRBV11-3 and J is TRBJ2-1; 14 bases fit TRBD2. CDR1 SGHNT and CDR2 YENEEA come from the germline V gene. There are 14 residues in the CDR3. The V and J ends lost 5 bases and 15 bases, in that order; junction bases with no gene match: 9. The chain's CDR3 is CASSPRLAGGPGFF. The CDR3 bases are TGTGCCAGCAGCCCGCGACTAGCGGGAGGGCCAGGGTTCTTC.

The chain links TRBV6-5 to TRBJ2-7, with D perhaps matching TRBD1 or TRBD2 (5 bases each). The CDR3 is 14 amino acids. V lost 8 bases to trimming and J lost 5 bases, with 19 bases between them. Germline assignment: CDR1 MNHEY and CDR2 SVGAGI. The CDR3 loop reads CASEGTRNGNEQYF. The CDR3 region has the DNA TGTGCCAGCGAGGGGACCCGGAATGGAAACGAGCAGTACTTC.

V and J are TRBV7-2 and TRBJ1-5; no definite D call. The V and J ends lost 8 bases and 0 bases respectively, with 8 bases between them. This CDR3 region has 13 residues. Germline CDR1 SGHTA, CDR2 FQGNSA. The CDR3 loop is CASSPGSNQPQHF. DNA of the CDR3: TGTGCCAGCTCCCCGGGTAGCAATCAGCCCCAGCATTTT.

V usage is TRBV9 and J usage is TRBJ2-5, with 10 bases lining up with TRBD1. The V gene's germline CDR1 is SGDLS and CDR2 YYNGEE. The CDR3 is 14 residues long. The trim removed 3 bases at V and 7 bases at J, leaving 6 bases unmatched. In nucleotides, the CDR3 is TGTGCCAGCAGCGCGACAGGGGGCTCGGCGACCCAGTACTTC. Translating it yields CASSATGGSATQYF.

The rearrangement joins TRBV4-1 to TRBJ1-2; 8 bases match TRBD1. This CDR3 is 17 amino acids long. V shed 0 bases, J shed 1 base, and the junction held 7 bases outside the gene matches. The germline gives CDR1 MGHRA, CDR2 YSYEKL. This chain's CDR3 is CASSQDPGGQHNYGYTF. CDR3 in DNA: TGCGCCAGCAGCCAAGATCCAGGGGGCCAGCATAACTATGGCTACACCTTC.

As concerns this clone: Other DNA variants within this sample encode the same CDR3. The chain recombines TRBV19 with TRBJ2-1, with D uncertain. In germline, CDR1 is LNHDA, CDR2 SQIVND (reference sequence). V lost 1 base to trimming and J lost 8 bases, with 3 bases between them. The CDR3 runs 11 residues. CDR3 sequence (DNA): TGTGCCAGTAGTATAGGTGATGAGCAGTTCTTC. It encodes CASSIGDEQFF.

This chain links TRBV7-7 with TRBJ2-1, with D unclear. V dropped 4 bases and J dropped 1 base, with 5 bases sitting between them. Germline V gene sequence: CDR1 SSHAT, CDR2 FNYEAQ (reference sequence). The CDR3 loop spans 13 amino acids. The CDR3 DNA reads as TGTGCCAGCAGCTCAGATTCCTACAATGAGCAGTTCTTC. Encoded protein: CASSSDSYNEQFF. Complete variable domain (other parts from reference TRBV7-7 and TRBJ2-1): GAGVSQSPRYKVTKRGQDVTLRCDPISSHATLYWYQQALGQGPEFLTYFNYEAQPDKSGLPSDRFSAERPEGSISTLTIQRTEQRDSAMYRCASSSDSYNEQFFGPGTRLTVL.

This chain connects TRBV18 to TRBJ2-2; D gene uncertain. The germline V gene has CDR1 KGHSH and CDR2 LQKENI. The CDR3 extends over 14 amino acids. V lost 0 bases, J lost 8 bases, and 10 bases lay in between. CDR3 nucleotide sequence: TGTGCCAGCTCACCACCGGTCCCCGGAGGGGAGCTGTTTTTT. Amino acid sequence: CASSPPVPGGELFF.

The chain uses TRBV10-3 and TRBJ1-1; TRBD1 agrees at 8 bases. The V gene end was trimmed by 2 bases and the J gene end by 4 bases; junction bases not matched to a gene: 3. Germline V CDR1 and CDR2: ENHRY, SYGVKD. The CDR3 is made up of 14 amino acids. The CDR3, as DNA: TGTGCCATCAGTGAGGACAGGGGTTCCACTGAAGCTTTCTTT. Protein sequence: CAISEDRGSTEAFF.

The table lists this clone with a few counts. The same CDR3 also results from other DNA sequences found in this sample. CDR3 sequence: CASSRQGSNEKLFF. The CDR3 region has the DNA TGTGCCAGTAGTAGACAGGGCTCTAATGAAAAACTGTTTTTT. The V call is TRBV19, the J call TRBJ1-4, with 7 bases fitting TRBD1. Germline lookup yields CDR1 LNHDA and CDR2 SQIVND (reference sequence). Losses at the gene ends were 4 bases for V and 3 bases for J; bases not matched to a gene: 2. CDR3 length equals 14 residues.

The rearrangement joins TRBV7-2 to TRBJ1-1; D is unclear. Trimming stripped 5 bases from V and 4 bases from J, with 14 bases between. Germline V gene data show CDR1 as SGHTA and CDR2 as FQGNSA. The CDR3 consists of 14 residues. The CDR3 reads CASSPQGRRTEAFF. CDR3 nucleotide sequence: TGTGCCAGCAGCCCCCAAGGGAGGCGCACTGAAGCTTTCTTT.

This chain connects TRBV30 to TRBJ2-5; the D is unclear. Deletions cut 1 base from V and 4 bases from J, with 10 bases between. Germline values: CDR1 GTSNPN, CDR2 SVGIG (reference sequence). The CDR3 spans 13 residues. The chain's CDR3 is CAWSDNVGETQYF. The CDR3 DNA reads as TGTGCCTGGAGTGACAACGTCGGAGAGACCCAGTACTTC.

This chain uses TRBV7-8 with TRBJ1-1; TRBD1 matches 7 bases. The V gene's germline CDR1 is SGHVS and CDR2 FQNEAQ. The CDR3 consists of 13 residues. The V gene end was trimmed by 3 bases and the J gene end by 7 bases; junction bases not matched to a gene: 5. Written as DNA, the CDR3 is TGTGCCAGCAGCTTTACAGGGGAGGATGAAGCTTTCTTT. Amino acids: CASSFTGEDEAFF.

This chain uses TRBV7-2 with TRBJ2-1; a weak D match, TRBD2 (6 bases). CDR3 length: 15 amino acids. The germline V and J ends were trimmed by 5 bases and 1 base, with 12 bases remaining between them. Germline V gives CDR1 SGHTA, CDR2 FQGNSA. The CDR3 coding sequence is TGTGCCAGCAGCCTAAATAGCGGATCCTACAATGAGCAGTTCTTC. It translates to CASSLNSGSYNEQFF.

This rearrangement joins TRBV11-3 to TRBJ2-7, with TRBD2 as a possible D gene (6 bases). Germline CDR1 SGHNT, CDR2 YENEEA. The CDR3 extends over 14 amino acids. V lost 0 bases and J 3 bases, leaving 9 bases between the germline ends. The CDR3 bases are TGTGCCAGCAGCTTAGATGGGGGGAACTACGAGCAGTACTTC. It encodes CASSLDGGNYEQYF.